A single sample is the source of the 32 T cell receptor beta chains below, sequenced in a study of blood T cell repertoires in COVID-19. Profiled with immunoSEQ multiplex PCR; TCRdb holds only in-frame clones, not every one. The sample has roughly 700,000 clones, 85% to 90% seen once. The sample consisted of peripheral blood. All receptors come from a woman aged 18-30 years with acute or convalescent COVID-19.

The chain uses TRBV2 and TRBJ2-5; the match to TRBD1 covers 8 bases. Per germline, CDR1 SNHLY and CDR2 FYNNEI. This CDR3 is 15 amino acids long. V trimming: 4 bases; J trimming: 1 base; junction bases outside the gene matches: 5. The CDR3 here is CASSARGLVQETQYF. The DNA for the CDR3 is TGTGCCAGCAGTGCCAGGGGGCTGGTCCAAGAGACCCAGTACTTC.

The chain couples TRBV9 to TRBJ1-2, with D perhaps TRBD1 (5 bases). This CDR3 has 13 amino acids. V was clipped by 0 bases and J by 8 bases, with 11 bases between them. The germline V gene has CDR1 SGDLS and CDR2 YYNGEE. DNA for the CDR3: TGTGCCAGCAGCGTAGAAGGGGTTCGAGGCTACACCTTC. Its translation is CASSVEGVRGYTF. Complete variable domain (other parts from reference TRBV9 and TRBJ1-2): DSGVTQTPKHLITATGQRVTLRCSPRSGDLSVYWYQQSLDQGLQFLIQYYNGEERAKGNILERFSAQQFPDLHSELNLSSLELGDSALYFCASSVEGVRGYTFGSGTRLTVV.

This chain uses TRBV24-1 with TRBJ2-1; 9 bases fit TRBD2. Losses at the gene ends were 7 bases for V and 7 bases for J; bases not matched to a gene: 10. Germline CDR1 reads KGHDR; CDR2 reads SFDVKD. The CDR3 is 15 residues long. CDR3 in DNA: TGTGCCACCAGGGAGGCTAGCGGGGTGAGGAATGAGCAGTTCTTC. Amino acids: CATREASGVRNEQFF.

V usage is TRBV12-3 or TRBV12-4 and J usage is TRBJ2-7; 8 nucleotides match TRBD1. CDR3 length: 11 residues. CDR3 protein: CAPGQGYEQYF. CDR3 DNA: TGTGCGCCTGGACAGGGCTACGAGCAGTACTTC.

CDR3 protein: CASSEVREEDTQYF. The CDR3 bases are TGTGCCAGCAGCGAAGTGAGAGAGGAGGATACGCAGTATTTT. The V and J genes are TRBV5-4 and TRBJ2-3; D is ambiguous. Germline loops: CDR1 SGHNT, CDR2 YYREEE (reference sequence). V was cut by 4 bases and J by 6 bases, with 15 bases left in between. The CDR3 sequence is 14 residues long.

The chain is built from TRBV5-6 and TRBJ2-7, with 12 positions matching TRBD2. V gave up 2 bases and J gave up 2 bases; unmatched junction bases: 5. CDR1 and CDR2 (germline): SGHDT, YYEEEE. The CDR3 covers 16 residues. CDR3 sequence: CASSFRLAGEPYEQYF. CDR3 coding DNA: TGTGCCAGCAGCTTTCGACTAGCGGGGGAGCCCTACGAGCAGTACTTC.

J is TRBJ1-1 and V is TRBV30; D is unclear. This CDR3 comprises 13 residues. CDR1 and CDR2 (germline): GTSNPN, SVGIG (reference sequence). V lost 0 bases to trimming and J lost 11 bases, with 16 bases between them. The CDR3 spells CAWSVRGRVMAFF. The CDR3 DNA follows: TGTGCCTGGAGTGTACGAGGGCGGGTGATGGCTTTCTTT.

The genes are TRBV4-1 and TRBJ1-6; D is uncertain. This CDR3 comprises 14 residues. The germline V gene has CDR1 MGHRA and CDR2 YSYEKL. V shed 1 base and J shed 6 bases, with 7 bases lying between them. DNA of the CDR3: TGCGCCAGCAGCCAAGTAACTAGTAATTCACCCCTCCACTTT. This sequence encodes CASSQVTSNSPLHF.

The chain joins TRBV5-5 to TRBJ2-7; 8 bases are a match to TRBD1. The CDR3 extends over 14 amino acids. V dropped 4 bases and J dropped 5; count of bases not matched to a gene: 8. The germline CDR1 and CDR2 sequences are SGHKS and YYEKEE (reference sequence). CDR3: CASSAPGQEHEQYF. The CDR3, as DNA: TGTGCCAGCAGCGCGCCGGGACAGGAGCACGAGCAGTACTTC.

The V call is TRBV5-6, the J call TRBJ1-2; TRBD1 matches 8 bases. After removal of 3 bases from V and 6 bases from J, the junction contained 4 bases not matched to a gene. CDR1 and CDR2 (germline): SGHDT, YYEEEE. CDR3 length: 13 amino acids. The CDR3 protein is CASSWTGPDGYTF. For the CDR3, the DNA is TGTGCCAGCAGCTGGACAGGGCCTGATGGCTACACCTTC. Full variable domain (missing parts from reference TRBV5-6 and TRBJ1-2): DAGVTQSPTHLIKTRGQQVTLRCSPKSGHDTVSWYQQALGQGPQFIFQYYEEEERQRGNFPDRFSGHQFPNYSSELNVNALLLGDSALYLCASSWTGPDGYTFGSGTRLTVV.

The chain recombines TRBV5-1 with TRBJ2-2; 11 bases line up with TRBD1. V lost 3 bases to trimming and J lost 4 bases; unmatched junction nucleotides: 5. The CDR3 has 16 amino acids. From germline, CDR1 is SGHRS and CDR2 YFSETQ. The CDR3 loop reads CASSSTGTGGTGELFF. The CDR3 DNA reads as TGCGCCAGCAGCTCCACAGGGACAGGGGGCACCGGGGAGCTGTTTTTT. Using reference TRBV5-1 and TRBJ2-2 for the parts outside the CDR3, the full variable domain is KAGVTQTPRYLIKTRGQQVTLSCSPISGHRSVSWYQQTPGQGLQFLFEYFSETQRNKGNFPGRFSGRQFSNSRSEMNVSTLELGDSALYLCASSSTGTGGTGELFFGEGSRLTVL.

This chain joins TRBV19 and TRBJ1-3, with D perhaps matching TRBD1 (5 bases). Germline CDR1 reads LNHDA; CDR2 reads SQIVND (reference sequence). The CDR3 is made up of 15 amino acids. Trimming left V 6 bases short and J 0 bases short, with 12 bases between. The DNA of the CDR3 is TGTGCCAGTAGCGTCGACAGAGCCTCTGGAAACACCATATATTTT. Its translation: CASSVDRASGNTIYF.

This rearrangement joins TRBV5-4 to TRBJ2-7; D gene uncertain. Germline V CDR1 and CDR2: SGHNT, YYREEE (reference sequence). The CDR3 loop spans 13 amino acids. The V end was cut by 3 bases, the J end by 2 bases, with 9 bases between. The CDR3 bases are TGTGCCAGCAGCTCGAACGGTCCCTACGAGCAGTACTTC. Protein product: CASSSNGPYEQYF.

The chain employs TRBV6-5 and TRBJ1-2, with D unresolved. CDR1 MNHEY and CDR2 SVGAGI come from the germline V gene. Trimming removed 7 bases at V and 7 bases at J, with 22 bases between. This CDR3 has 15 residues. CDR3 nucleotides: TGTGCCAGCATGATTTTGGGCGGTGGGAGGTCTGGCTACACCTTC. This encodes CASMILGGGRSGYTF.

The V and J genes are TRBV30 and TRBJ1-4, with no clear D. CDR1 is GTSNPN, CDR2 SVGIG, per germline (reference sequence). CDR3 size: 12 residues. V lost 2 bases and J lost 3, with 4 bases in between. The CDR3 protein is CAWSPANEKLFF. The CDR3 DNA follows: TGTGCCTGGAGTCCAGCTAATGAAAAACTGTTTTTT.

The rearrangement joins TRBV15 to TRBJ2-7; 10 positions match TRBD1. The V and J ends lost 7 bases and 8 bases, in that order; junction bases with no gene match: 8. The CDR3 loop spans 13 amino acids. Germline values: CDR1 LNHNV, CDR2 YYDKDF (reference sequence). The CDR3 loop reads CATNRDRGLKQYF. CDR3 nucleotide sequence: TGTGCCACCAACCGGGACAGGGGCTTGAAGCAGTACTTC.

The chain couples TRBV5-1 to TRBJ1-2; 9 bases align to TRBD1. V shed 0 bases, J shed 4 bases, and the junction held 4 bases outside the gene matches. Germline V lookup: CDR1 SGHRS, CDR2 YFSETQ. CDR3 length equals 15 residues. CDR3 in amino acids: CASSLAGTGTYGYTF. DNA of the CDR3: TGCGCCAGCAGCTTGGCCGGGACAGGGACCTATGGCTACACCTTC. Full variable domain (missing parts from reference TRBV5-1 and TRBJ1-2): KAGVTQTPRYLIKTRGQQVTLSCSPISGHRSVSWYQQTPGQGLQFLFEYFSETQRNKGNFPGRFSGRQFSNSRSEMNVSTLELGDSALYLCASSLAGTGTYGYTFGSGTRLTVV.

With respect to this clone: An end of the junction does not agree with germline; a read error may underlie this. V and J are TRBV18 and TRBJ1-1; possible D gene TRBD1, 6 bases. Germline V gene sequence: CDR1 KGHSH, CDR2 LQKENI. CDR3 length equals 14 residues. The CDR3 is CTSSPDSQNTEAFF. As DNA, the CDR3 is TGTACCAGCTCACCGGACAGTCAGAACACTGAAGCTTTCTTT.

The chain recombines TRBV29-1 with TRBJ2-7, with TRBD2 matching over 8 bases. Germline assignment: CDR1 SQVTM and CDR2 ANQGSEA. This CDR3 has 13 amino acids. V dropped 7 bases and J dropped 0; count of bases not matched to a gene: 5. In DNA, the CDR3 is TGCAGCGCCGGGGGGGGAGCCTCCTACGAGCAGTACTTC. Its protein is CSAGGGASYEQYF.

CDR3 nucleotides: TGTGCCAGCAGCTTTCGAACAGGGCGCAATCAGCCCCAGCATTTT. Amino acids: CASSFRTGRNQPQHF. V gene TRBV7-2 combines with J gene TRBJ1-5, with D perhaps TRBD1 (6 bases). The CDR3 is 15 residues long. Germline CDR1 and CDR2: SGHTA and FQGNSA. Deletions cut 3 bases from V and 2 bases from J, with 11 bases between.

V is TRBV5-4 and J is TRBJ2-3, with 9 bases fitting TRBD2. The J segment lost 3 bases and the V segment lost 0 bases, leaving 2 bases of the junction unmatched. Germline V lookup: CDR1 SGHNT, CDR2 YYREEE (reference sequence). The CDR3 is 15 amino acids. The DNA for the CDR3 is TGTGCCAGCAGCTTGGGGCGGGGGGGAACAGATACGCAGTATTTT. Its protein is CASSLGRGGTDTQYF.

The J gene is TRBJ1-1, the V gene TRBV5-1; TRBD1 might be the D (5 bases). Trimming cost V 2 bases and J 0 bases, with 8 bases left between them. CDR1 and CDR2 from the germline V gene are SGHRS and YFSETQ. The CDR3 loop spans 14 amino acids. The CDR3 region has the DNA TGCGCCAGCAGCTTACAGGTCATGAACACTGAAGCTTTCTTT. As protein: CASSLQVMNTEAFF.

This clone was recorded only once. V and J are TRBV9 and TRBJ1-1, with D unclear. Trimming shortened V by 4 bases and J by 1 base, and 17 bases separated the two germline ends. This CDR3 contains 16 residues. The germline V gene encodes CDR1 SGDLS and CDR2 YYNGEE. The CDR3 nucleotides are TGTGCCAGCAGCTCCGTCGGGAGTTCGTGGAACACTGAAGCTTTCTTT. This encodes CASSSVGSSWNTEAFF.

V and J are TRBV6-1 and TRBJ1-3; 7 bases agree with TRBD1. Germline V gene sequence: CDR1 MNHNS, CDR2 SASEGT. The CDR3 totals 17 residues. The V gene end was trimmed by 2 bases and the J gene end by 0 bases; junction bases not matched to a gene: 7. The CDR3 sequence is CASSERSRGPSGNTIYF. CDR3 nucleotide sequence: TGTGCCAGCAGTGAAAGGTCGAGGGGGCCCTCTGGAAACACCATATATTTT.

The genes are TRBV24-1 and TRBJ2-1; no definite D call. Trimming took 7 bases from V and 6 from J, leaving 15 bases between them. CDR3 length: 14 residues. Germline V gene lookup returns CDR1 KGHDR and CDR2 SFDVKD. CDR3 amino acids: CATSDNPGGNEQFF. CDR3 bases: TGTGCCACCAGCGATAACCCGGGTGGCAATGAGCAGTTCTTC.

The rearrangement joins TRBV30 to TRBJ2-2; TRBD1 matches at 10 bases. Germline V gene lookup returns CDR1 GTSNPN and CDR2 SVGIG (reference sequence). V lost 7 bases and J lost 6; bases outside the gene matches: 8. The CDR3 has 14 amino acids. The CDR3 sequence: CALTGTGVPGELFF. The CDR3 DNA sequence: TGTGCCTTAACAGGGACAGGGGTCCCCGGGGAGCTGTTTTTT.

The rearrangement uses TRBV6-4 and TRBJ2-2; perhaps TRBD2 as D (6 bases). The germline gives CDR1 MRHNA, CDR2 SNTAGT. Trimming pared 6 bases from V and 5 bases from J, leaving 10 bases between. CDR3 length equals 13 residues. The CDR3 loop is CASRPGTTGELFF. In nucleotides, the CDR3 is TGTGCCAGCAGACCCGGGACTACCGGGGAGCTGTTTTTT.

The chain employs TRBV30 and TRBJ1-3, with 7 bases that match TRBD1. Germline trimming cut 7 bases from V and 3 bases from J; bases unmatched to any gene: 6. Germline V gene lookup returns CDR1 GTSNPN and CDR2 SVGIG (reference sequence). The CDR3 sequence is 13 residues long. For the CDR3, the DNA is TGTGCCTCGAGGGGGCAGGGTGGAAACACCATATATTTT. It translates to CASRGQGGNTIYF.

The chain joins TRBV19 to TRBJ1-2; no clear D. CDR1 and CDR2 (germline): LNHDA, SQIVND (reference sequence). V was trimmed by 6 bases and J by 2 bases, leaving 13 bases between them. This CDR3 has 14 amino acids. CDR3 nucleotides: TGTGCCAGTAGCTACGGGTGGCGAAACTATGGCTACACCTTC. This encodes CASSYGWRNYGYTF. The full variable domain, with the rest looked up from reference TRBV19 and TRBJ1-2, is DGGITQSPKYLFRKEGQNVTLSCEQNLNHDAMYWYRQDPGQGLRLIYYSQIVNDFQKGDIAEGYSVSREKKESFPLTVTSAQKNPTAFYLCASSYGWRNYGYTFGSGTRLTVV.

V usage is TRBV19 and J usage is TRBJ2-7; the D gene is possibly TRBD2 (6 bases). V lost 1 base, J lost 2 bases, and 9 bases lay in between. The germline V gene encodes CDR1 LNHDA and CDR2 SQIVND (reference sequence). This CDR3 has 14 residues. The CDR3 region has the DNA TGTGCCAGTAGTATAGTAGGAGGGACCTACGAGCAGTACTTC. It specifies CASSIVGGTYEQYF.

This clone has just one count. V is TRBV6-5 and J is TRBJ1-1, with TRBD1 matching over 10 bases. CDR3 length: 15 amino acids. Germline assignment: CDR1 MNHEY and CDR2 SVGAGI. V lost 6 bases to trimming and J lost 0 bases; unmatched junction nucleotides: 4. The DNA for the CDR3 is TGTGCCAGCAGAGACAGGGGGCCTCTGAACACTGAAGCTTTCTTT. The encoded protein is CASRDRGPLNTEAFF.

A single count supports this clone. The CDR3 loop reads CASSLPSQGSQGDTEAFF. Here the CDR3 DNA reads TGTGCCAGCAGTTTACCTTCACAGGGGTCGCAGGGTGACACTGAAGCTTTCTTT. This sequence joins TRBV28 and TRBJ1-1; 7 bases are shared with TRBD1. CDR1 and CDR2 from the germline V gene are MDHEN and SYDVKM. V lost 2 bases to trimming and J lost 3 bases; unmatched junction nucleotides: 15. The CDR3 runs to 18 residues.